This is a list of T cell receptor beta chains from one sample in a study of T cell changes during pregnancy in multiple sclerosis. TCRdb's copy holds only in-frame clones and misses some; the assay was immunoSEQ multiplex PCR. The sample contains about 28,000 clones, 90% to 95% of which appear only once. Material: peripheral blood, obtained in the first trimester of pregnancy. The receptors derive from a female donor in good health, enrolled as a control in a pregnancy study. Each CDR3 is given with its conserved first and last residue. The D gene is left open where the match is weak. Clone size, where shown, is once, few, many, or a class for clones that have expanded.

TRBV5-1	few	TRBD1	TRBJ1-1	CASSFAGQGRTEAFF	TGCGCCAGCAGCTTTGCCGGACAGGGAAGGACTGAAGCTTTCTTT
TRBV6-5	.	TRBD1	TRBJ1-2	CASRARGLTYGYTF	TGTGCCAGCAGAGCGAGGGGGCTGACCTATGGCTACACCTTC
TRBV4-3	.	TRBD1	TRBJ1-2	CASSQDGWDRGKTNYGYTF	TGCGCCAGCAGCCAAGACGGCTGGGACAGGGGGAAGACTAACTATGGCTACACCTTC
TRBV6-5	.	TRBD1	TRBJ1-2	CASRPTGNGYTF	TGTGCCAGCCGCCCGACAGGGAATGGCTACACCTTC
TRBV12-5	.	.	TRBJ2-7	CASGLARQFYEQYF	TGTGCTAGTGGTTTGGCCCGACAGTTCTACGAGCAGTACTTC
TRBV14	.	.	TRBJ1-2	CASSQLSATNANYGYTF	TGTGCCAGCAGCCAACTCTCTGCTACTAACGCTAACTATGGCTACACCTTC
TRBV4-1	.	.	TRBJ2-5	CASSDASKTQYF	TGCGCCAGCAGCGATGCGTCGAAGACCCAGTACTTC
TRBV6-1	.	TRBD1	TRBJ1-1	CASRRQGENTEAFF	TGTGCCAGCAGGCGACAGGGGGAGAACACTGAAGCTTTCTTT
TRBV5-4	.	.	TRBJ2-2	CASSPRGGTGELFF	TGTGCCAGCAGCCCTAGGGGAGGTACCGGGGAGCTGTTTTTT
TRBV18	.	TRBD1	TRBJ2-7	CASSPLQGARYEQYF	TGTGCCAGCTCACCACTACAGGGGGCGCGCTACGAGCAGTACTTC
TRBV18	.	TRBD1	TRBJ2-2	CASSPGQGTTGELFF	TGTGCCAGCTCACCCGGACAGGGAACCACCGGGGAGCTGTTTTTT
TRBV5-8	.	TRBD2	TRBJ2-1	CASRLAGGPEQFF	TGTGCCAGCAGACTAGCGGGGGGGCCTGAGCAGTTCTTC
TRBV12-5	few	.	TRBJ1-2	CASGLDRANYGYTF	TGTGCTAGTGGTTTGGACAGGGCTAACTATGGCTACACCTTC
TRBV5-6	.	.	TRBJ1-1	CASSLTGGDTEAFF	TGTGCCAGCAGCTTGACGGGGGGGGACACTGAAGCTTTCTTT
TRBV30	.	.	TRBJ2-7	CAWSVSVYEQYF	TGTGCCTGGAGTGTAAGTGTCTACGAGCAGTACTTC
TRBV6-1	.	.	TRBJ2-5	CASSPQTGGSETQYF	TGTGCCAGCAGTCCACAAACGGGGGGCTCGGAGACCCAGTACTTC
TRBV6-5	.	TRBD2	TRBJ2-2	CASSSGLAGGELFF	TGTGCCAGCAGCTCGGGACTAGCTGGCGGGGAGCTGTTTTTT
TRBV19	.	.	TRBJ1-5	CASSGGGKGNQPQHF	TGTGCCAGTAGTGGGGGGGGTAAGGGCAATCAGCCCCAGCATTTT
TRBV6-4	.	TRBD2	TRBJ2-1	CASSDSLAGYNEQFF	TGTGCCAGCAGTGATTCACTAGCGGGGTACAATGAGCAGTTCTTC
TRBV7-7	.	TRBD1	TRBJ2-2	CASSPRQGSTGELFF	TGTGCTAGCAGCCCAAGACAGGGATCAACCGGGGAGCTGTTTTTT
TRBV6-5	.	TRBD1	TRBJ1-1	CASRVGQGAVEAFF	TGTGCCAGCAGGGTGGGACAGGGGGCTGTTGAAGCTTTCTTT
TRBV6-6	few	.	TRBJ1-6	CASSYIQGNSPLHF	TGTGCCAGCAGTTACATACAGGGAAATTCACCCCTCCACTTT
TRBV5-1	.	.	TRBJ2-7	CASSDHRVLYEQYF	TGCGCCAGCAGCGATCACAGGGTCCTCTACGAGCAGTACTTC
TRBV29-1	once	TRBD2	TRBJ2-3	CSVDGRRERRTDTQYF	TGCAGCGTTGACGGGAGGAGGGAGAGGAGGACAGATACGCAGTATTTT